What follows describes a single T cell receptor beta chain. The antigen is unknown. The data originate from a study of cytomegalovirus exposure and HLA in healthy donors. Study results and caveats: Some segments of the V type, notably TRBV6-2 and TRBV6-3, were excluded as indistinguishable. In vitro checks showed that a few CMV-associated chains really do target CMV antigens.

Germline CDR1 and CDR2: SGHTA and FQGNSA. The germline V and J ends were trimmed by 2 bases and 4 bases, with 11 bases remaining between them. This CDR3 is built from 14 residues. Amplification used 60 Vbeta primers and 13 Jbeta primers. The repertoire was sequenced with immunoSEQ multiplex PCR; TCRdb's copy has only in-frame clones and lacks some. The table shows under 200,000 clones, with about 76% occurring only once. The source of this sequence is a male donor in good health and CMV-seropositive. Sequencing used PBMCs. The chain joins TRBV7-2 to TRBJ2-5; perhaps TRBD2 as D (6 bases). Here the CDR3 reads CASSLFGSGETQYF. CDR3 DNA: TGTGCCAGCAGCTTATTCGGGAGTGGAGAGACCCAGTACTTC.